A selection of T cell receptor beta chains follows, all from one sample in a study of T cells after yellow fever vaccination. TCRdb passed the 5' RACE reads through MiXCR, listing each CDR3 protein once. Of approximately 90,000 distinct CDR3 sequences listed, 5.8% were seen once; the top ten hold about two fifths. Source: CD8+ T cells sorted from PBMCs, taken 10 days after the yellow fever booster vaccination. These receptors were obtained from a man between 18 and 35 years old who received the YFV17D yellow fever vaccine. Each CDR3 is given with its conserved first and last residue. A D gene is named only where the DNA matches it firmly. Size is stated for part of the rows, as once, few or many counts, or as a class when the clone is expanded.

D gene: .; V gene: TRBV7-9; J gene: TRBJ2-5; clone size: .; CDR3 protein: CASSLGVTESETQYF; CDR3 DNA: TGTGCCAGCAGCTTAGGGGTGACCGAATCGGAGACCCAGTACTTC
D gene: .; V gene: TRBV18; J gene: TRBJ2-3; clone size: few; CDR3 protein: CASSPDQALQTEDTDTQYF; CDR3 DNA: TGTGCCAGCTCCCCAGATCAGGCCCTTCAGACCGAAGACACAGATACGCAGTATTTT
D gene: .; V gene: TRBV3-1; J gene: TRBJ1-4; clone size: few; CDR3 protein: CASSLGFATNEKLFF; CDR3 DNA: TGTGCCAGCAGCCTTGGGTTTGCAACTAATGAAAAACTGTTTTTT
D gene: TRBD1; V gene: TRBV14; J gene: TRBJ1-4; clone size: few; CDR3 protein: CASSPPGQGIDEKLFF; CDR3 DNA: TGTGCCAGCAGCCCCCCGGGACAGGGGATTGATGAAAAACTGTTTTTT
D gene: TRBD2; V gene: TRBV7-9; J gene: TRBJ2-5; clone size: few; CDR3 protein: CASSSWEGQETQYF; CDR3 DNA: TGTGCCAGCAGCTCATGGGAGGGGCAAGAGACCCAGTACTTC
D gene: .; V gene: TRBV5-5; J gene: TRBJ1-5; clone size: .; CDR3 protein: CASSLAGHQPQHF; CDR3 DNA: TGTGCCAGCAGCTTGGCAGGCCATCAGCCCCAGCATTTT
D gene: .; V gene: TRBV4-2; J gene: TRBJ1-1; clone size: many; CDR3 protein: CASSQGSTEAFF; CDR3 DNA: TGTGCCAGCAGCCAAGGAAGCACTGAAGCTTTCTTT
D gene: TRBD2; V gene: TRBV7-2; J gene: TRBJ2-1; clone size: .; CDR3 protein: CASSLEVWTSGGASYNEQFF; CDR3 DNA: TGTGCCAGCAGCTTAGAAGTTTGGACTAGCGGGGGGGCCTCCTACAATGAGCAGTTCTTC
D gene: .; V gene: TRBV29-1; J gene: TRBJ1-1; clone size: few; CDR3 protein: CSVEKGEAFF; CDR3 DNA: TGCAGCGTTGAAAAGGGTGAAGCTTTCTTT
D gene: .; V gene: TRBV5-1; J gene: TRBJ2-3; clone size: .; CDR3 protein: CASSLESPGTDSDTQYF; CDR3 DNA: TGCGCCAGCAGCTTGGAAAGCCCCGGGACTGACTCAGATACGCAGTATTTT
D gene: .; V gene: TRBV10-3; J gene: TRBJ1-2; clone size: many; CDR3 protein: CAISEGGFNYGYTF; CDR3 DNA: TGTGCCATCAGTGAAGGCGGATTTAACTATGGCTACACCTTC
D gene: .; V gene: TRBV27; J gene: TRBJ1-2; clone size: .; CDR3 protein: CASSSSTVDGYTF; CDR3 DNA: .
D gene: TRBD1; V gene: TRBV4-1; J gene: TRBJ1-5; clone size: few; CDR3 protein: CASSQESAGGDQPQHF; CDR3 DNA: TGCGCCAGCAGCCAAGAAAGTGCAGGGGGCGATCAGCCCCAGCATTTT
D gene: TRBD1; V gene: TRBV12-3/TRBV12-4; J gene: TRBJ2-3; clone size: .; CDR3 protein: CASRNPGQGQDTQYF; CDR3 DNA: TGTGCCAGCAGGAATCCGGGACAGGGTCAAGATACGCAGTATTTT
D gene: .; V gene: TRBV9; J gene: TRBJ2-1; clone size: few; CDR3 protein: CASSPRLTVNEQFF; CDR3 DNA: TGTGCCAGCAGCCCTAGGTTGACAGTCAATGAGCAGTTCTTC
D gene: .; V gene: TRBV7-6; J gene: TRBJ2-3; clone size: many; CDR3 protein: CASSLISDATTDTQYF; CDR3 DNA: TGTGCCAGCAGCTTAATTTCGGACGCAACCACAGATACGCAGTATTTT
D gene: .; V gene: TRBV20-1; J gene: TRBJ2-7; clone size: .; CDR3 protein: CSAAVGFTYEQYF; CDR3 DNA: TGCAGTGCTGCGGTGGGTTTCACCTACGAGCAGTACTTC
D gene: TRBD1; V gene: TRBV11-2; J gene: TRBJ2-1; clone size: .; CDR3 protein: CASSTGQGGGNEQFF; CDR3 DNA: TGTGCCAGCAGCACGGGACAGGGAGGAGGCAATGAGCAGTTCTTC
D gene: .; V gene: TRBV7-2; J gene: TRBJ1-1; clone size: few; CDR3 protein: CASSPRRGLRTEAFF; CDR3 DNA: TGTGCCAGCAGCCCACGGCGAGGGCTTCGGACTGAAGCTTTCTTT
D gene: .; V gene: TRBV28; J gene: TRBJ2-2; clone size: few; CDR3 protein: CASSTPARGRTGELFF; CDR3 DNA: TGTGCCAGCAGCACCCCAGCCCGGGGGCGAACCGGGGAGCTGTTTTTT
D gene: .; V gene: TRBV28; J gene: TRBJ2-2; clone size: few; CDR3 protein: CASSLGARETGELFF; CDR3 DNA: TGTGCCAGCAGTTTAGGCGCTAGAGAAACCGGGGAGCTGTTTTTT
D gene: .; V gene: TRBV7-9; J gene: TRBJ1-1; clone size: few; CDR3 protein: CASSFRGLNTEAFF; CDR3 DNA: TGTGCCAGCAGCTTCCGGGGGTTGAACACTGAAGCTTTCTTT
D gene: .; V gene: TRBV6-2/TRBV6-3; J gene: TRBJ2-3; clone size: few; CDR3 protein: CASSWVRLSTDTQYF; CDR3 DNA: TGTGCCAGCAGTTGGGTTCGTCTTTCCACAGATACGCAGTATTTT
D gene: .; V gene: TRBV4-1; J gene: TRBJ2-3; clone size: few; CDR3 protein: CASSPQNMGQDTQYF; CDR3 DNA: TGCGCCAGCAGCCCGCAAAATATGGGACAAGATACGCAGTATTTT
D gene: .; V gene: TRBV7-2; J gene: TRBJ1-5; clone size: few; CDR3 protein: CASSSAEPQHF; CDR3 DNA: TGTGCCAGCAGCTCTGCCGAGCCCCAGCATTTT
D gene: .; V gene: TRBV28; J gene: TRBJ2-3; clone size: .; CDR3 protein: CASSLRGGLPTDTQYF; CDR3 DNA: TGTGCCAGCAGTTTAAGAGGGGGACTGCCTACAGATACGCAGTATTTT
D gene: .; V gene: TRBV19; J gene: TRBJ2-7; clone size: .; CDR3 protein: CASSISNYEQYF; CDR3 DNA: TGTGCCAGTAGCATCTCCAACTACGAGCAGTACTTC